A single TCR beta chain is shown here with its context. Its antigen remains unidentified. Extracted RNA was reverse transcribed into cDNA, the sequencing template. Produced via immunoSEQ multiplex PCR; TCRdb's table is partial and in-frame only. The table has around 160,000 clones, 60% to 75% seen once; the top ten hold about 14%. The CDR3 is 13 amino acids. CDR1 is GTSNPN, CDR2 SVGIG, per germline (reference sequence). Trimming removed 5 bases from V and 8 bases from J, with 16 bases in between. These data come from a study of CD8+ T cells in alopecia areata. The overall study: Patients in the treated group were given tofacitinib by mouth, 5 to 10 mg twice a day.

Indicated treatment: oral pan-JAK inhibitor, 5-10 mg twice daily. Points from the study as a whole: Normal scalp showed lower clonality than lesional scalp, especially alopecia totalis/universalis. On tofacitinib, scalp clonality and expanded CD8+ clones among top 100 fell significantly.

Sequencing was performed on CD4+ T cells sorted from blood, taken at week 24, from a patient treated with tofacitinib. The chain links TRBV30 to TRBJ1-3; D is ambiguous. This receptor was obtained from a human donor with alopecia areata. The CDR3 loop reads CAWRKGSVDTIYF. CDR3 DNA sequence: TGTGCCTGGCGCAAGGGATCTGTTGACACCATATATTTT.